The sequence of this T cell receptor beta chain was determined in a study of shared clonotypes between healthy human individuals. Findings of the study overall: Clonotype sharing among donors, it was expected, would be affected by sequencing depth.

Deep was the level at which the assay was run. For each subset, genomic DNA was distributed in equal portions over several immunoSEQ plates. Measured with immunoSEQ multiplex PCR; TCRdb has only the in-frame clones, and not every one. The table records nearly 2 million clones, approximately 94% of them present only once. Germline V gene data show CDR1 as PRHDT and CDR2 as FYEKMQ (reference sequence). Trimming pared 5 bases from V and 5 bases from J, leaving 22 bases between. This CDR3 comprises 16 residues. Naive-designated CD8 cells lacked CD45RO, were positively enriched for CCR7, and omitted terminally differentiated effector memory CD45RA+ cells. All of the donors resided in Nashville, Tennessee, and each was a Caucasian adult. About this clone itself: Its antigen is not known.

The sequenced material came from naive CD8+ T cells sorted from blood. The J gene is TRBJ2-7, the V gene TRBV13; D possibly corresponds to TRBD2 (5 bases). This TCR was sampled from a man aged 18 to 29 in good health. This CDR3 is CASSRVGGGSHDEQYF. CDR3 nucleotides: TGTGCCAGCAGCCGTGTTGGTGGCGGGTCTCACGACGAGCAGTACTTC. Supplemented by reference TRBV13 and TRBJ2-7, the full variable domain reads AAGVIQSPRHLIKEKRETATLKCYPIPRHDTVYWYQQGPGQDPQFLISFYEKMQSDKGSIPDRFSAQQFSDYHSELNMSSLELGDSALYFCASSRVGGGSHDEQYFGPGTRLTVT.